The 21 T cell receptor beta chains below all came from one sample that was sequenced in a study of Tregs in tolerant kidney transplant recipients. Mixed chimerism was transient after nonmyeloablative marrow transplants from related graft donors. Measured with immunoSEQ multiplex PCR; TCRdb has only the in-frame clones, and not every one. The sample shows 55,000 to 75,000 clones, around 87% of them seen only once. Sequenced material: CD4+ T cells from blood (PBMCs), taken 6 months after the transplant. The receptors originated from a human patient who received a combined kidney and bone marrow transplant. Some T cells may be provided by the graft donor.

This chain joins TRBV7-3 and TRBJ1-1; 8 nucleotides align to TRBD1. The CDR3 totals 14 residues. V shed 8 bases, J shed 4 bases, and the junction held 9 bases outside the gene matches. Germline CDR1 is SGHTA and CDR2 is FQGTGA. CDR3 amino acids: CASRAKQGVTEAFF. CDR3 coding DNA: TGTGCCAGCCGTGCGAAACAGGGGGTCACTGAAGCTTTCTTT.

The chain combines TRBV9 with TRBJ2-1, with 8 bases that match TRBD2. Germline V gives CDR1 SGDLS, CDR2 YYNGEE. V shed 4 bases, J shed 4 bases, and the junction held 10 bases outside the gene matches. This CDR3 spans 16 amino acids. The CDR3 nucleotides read TGTGCCAGCAGCCCGATCCTTACTAGCGGATACAATGAGCAGTTCTTC. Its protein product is CASSPILTSGYNEQFF.

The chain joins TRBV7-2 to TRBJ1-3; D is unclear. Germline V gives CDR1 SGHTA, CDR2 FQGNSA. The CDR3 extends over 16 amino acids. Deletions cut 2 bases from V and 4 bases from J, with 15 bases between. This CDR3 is CASSLRFRGGGNTIYF. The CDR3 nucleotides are TGTGCCAGCAGCTTACGTTTTCGGGGTGGCGGAAACACCATATATTTT.

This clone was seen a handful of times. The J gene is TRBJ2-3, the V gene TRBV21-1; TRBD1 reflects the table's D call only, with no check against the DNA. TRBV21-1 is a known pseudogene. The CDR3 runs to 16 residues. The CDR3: CASSKTGGLYTDTQYF. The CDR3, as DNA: TGTGCCAGCAGCAAGACAGGGGGTCTTTACACAGATACGCAGTATTTT.

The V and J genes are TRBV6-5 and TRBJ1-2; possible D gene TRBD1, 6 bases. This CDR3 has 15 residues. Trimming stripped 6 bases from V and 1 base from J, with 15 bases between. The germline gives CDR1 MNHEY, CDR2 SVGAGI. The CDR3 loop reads CASSRGPDHNYGYTF. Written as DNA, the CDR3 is TGTGCCAGCAGCAGGGGCCCCGATCATAACTATGGCTACACCTTC.

CDR3 region: CASSRSWDRGYYGYTF. The CDR3 DNA follows: TGTGCCAGCAGCCGATCGTGGGACAGGGGGTATTATGGCTACACCTTC. This chain joins TRBV5-8 and TRBJ1-2, with TRBD1 matching 11 bases. Per the germline V gene, CDR1 is SGHTS and CDR2 is YDEGEE. V shed 4 bases and J 5 bases; nucleotides not matched to a gene: 10. The CDR3 contains 16 residues. The complete variable domain, with remaining parts taken from reference TRBV5-8 and TRBJ1-2, reads EAGVTQSPTHLIKTRGQQATLRCSPISGHTSVYWYQQALGLGLQFLLWYDEGEERNRGNFPPRFSGRQFPNYSSELNVNALELEDSALYLCASSRSWDRGYYGYTFGSGTRLTVV.

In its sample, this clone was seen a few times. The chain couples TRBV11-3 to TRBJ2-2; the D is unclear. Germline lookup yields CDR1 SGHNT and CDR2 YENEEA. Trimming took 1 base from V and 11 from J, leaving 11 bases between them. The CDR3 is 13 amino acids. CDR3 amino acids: CASSLVSPTELFF. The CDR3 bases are TGTGCCAGCAGCTTAGTTTCCCCCACTGAGCTGTTTTTT.

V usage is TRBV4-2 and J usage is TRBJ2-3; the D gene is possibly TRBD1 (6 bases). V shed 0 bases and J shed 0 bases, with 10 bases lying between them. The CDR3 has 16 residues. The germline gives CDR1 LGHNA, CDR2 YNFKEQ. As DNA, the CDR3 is TGTGCCAGCAGCCAAGATTTGGGGGCAAGCACAGATACGCAGTATTTT. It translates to CASSQDLGASTDTQYF.

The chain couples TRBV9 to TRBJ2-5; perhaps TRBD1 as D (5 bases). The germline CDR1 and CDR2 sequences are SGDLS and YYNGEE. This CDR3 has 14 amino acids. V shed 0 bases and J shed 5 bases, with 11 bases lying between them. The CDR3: CASSVALGRETQYF. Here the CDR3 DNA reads TGTGCCAGCAGCGTAGCTTTGGGGCGCGAGACCCAGTACTTC.

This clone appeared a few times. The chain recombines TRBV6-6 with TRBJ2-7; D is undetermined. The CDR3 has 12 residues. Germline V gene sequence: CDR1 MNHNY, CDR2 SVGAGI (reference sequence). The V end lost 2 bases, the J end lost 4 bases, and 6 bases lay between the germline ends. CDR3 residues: CASSYRSYEQYF. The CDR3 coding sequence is TGTGCCAGCAGTTACCGGAGTTACGAGCAGTACTTC.

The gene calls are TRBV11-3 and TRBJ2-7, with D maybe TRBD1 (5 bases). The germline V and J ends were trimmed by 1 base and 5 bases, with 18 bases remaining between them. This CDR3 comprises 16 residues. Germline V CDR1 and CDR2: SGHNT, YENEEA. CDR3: CASSLALWGSYNEQYF. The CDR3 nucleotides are TGTGCCAGCAGCTTAGCGTTGTGGGGCAGTTACAACGAGCAGTACTTC. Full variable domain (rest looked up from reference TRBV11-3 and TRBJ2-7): EAGVVQSPRYKIIEKKQPVAFWCNPISGHNTLYWYLQNLGQGPELLIRYENEEAVDDSQLPKDRFSAERLKGVDSTLKIQPAELGDSAVYLCASSLALWGSYNEQYFGPGTRLTVT.

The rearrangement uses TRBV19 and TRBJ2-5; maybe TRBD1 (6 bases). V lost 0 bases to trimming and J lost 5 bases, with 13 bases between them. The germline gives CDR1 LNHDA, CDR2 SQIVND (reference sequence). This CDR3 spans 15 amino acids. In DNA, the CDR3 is TGTGCCAGTAGTATAGAGAGGAGCAGGGGTGAGACCCAGTACTTC. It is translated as CASSIERSRGETQYF.

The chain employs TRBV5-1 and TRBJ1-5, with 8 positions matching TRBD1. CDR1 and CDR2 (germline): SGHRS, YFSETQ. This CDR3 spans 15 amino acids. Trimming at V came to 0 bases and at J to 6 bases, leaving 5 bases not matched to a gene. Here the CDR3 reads CASSLGDRGGQPQHF. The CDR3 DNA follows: TGCGCCAGCAGCTTGGGAGACAGGGGTGGTCAGCCCCAGCATTTT. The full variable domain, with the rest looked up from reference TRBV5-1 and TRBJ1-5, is KAGVTQTPRYLIKTRGQQVTLSCSPISGHRSVSWYQQTPGQGLQFLFEYFSETQRNKGNFPGRFSGRQFSNSRSEMNVSTLELGDSALYLCASSLGDRGGQPQHFGDGTRLSIL.

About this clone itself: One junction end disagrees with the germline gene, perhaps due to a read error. CDR3 nucleotide sequence: TGTGCCTGGAGTGTAGGACTAGCGGGAACAGATACGCGGTATTTT. Residues: CAWSVGLAGTDTRYF. V gene TRBV30 combines with J gene TRBJ2-3; 12 nucleotides agree with TRBD2. The germline gives CDR1 GTSNPN, CDR2 SVGIG (reference sequence). CDR3 length: 15 residues.

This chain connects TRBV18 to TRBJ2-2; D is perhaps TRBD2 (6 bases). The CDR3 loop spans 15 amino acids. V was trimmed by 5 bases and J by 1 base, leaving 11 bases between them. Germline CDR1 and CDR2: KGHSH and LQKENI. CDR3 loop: CASSGLPLNTGELFF. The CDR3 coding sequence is TGTGCCAGCTCAGGACTACCCCTGAACACCGGGGAGCTGTTTTTT.

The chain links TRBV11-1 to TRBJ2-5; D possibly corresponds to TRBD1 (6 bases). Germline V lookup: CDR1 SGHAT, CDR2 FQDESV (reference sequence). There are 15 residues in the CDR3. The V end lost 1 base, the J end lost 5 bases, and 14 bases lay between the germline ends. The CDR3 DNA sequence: TGTGCCAGCAGCTTAGAAGGAGGAAGGGGGGAGACCCAGTACTTC. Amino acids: CASSLEGGRGETQYF.

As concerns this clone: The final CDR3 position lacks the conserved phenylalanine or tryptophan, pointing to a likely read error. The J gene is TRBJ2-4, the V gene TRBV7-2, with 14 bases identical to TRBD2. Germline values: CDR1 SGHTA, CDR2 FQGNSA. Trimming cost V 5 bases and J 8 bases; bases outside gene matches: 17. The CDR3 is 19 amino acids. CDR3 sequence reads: CASSPQGRLAGGPSDIQYL. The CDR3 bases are TGTGCCAGCAGCCCGCAGGGGCGACTAGCGGGAGGGCCATCGGACATTCAGTACCTC.

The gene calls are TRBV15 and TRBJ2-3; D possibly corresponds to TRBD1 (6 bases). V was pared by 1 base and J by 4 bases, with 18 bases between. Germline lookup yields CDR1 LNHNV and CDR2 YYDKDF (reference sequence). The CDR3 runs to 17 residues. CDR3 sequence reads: CATSRVPGARSSDTQYF. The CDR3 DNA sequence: TGTGCCACCAGCAGAGTTCCAGGGGCAAGGTCGTCAGATACGCAGTATTTT.

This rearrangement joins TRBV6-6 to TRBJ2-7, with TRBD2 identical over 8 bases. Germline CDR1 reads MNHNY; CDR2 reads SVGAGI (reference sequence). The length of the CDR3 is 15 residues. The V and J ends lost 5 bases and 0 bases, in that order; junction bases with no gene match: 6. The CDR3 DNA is TGTGCCAGCAGTCAATCCCGGGGGGGCTCCTACGAGCAGTACTTC. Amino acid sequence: CASSQSRGGSYEQYF.

The CDR3 sequence: CASSLNGGGTGNTIYF. The CDR3 nucleotides are TGTGCCAGCAGCTTAAATGGGGGAGGAACTGGAAACACCATATATTTT. V and J are TRBV7-3 and TRBJ1-3, with D possibly matching TRBD1 (5 bases). This CDR3 has 16 amino acids. Germline-derived CDR1 and CDR2 are SGHTA and FQGTGA. The V end lost 1 base, the J end lost 2 bases, and 12 bases lay between the germline ends.

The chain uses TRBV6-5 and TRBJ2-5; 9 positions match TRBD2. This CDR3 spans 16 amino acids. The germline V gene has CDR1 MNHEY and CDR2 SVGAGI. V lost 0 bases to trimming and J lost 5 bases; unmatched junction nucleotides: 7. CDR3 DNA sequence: TGTGCCAGCAGTTACTCTTTGGTAGCGGGAGTGGAGACCCAGTACTTC. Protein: CASSYSLVAGVETQYF.